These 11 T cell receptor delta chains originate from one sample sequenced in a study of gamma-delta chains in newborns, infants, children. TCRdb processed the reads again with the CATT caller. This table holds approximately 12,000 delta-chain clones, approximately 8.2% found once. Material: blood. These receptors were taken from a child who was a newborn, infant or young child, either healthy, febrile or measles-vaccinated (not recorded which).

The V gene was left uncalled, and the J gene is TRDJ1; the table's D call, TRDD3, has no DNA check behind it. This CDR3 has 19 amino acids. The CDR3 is CACDTVEGLGVGGYHKLIF. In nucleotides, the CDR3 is TGTGCCTGTGACACCGTAGAAGGACTGGGGGTTGGGGGCTACCATAAACTCATCTTT.

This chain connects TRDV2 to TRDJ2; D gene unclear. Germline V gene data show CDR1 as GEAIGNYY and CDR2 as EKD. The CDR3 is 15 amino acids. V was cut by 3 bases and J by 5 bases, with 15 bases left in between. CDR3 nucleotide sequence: TGTGCCTGTGACTCAGTCGCGTCGAATACAGCACAACTCTTCTTT. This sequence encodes CACDSVASNTAQLFF.

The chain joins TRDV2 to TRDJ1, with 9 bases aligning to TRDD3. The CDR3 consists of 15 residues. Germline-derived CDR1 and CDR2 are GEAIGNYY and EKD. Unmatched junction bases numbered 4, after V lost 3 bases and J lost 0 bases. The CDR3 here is CACDQLGEYTDKLIF. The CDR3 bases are TGTGCCTGTGACCAACTGGGGGAGTACACCGATAAACTCATCTTT.

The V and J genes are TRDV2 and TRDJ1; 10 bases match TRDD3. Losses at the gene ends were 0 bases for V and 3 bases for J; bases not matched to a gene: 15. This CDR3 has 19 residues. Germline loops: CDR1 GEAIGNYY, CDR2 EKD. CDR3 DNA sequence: TGTGCCTGTGACACCGTGGGCACAATGCCCTGGGGGATAGCCGATAAACTCATCTTT. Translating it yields CACDTVGTMPWGIADKLIF.

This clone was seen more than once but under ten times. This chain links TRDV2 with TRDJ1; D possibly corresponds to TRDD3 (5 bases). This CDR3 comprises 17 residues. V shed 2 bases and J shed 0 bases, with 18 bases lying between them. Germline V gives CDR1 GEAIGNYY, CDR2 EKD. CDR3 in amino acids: CACDRVGGIRYTDKLIF. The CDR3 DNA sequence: TGTGCCTGTGACAGAGTAGGAGGGATTCGGTACACCGATAAACTCATCTTT.

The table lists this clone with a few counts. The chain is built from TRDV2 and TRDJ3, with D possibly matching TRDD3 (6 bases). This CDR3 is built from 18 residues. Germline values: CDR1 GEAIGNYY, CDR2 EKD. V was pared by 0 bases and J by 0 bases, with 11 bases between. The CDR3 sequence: CACDTVRGSSWDTRQMFF. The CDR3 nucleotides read TGTGCCTGTGACACCGTCCGGGGGAGCTCCTGGGACACCCGACAGATGTTTTTC.

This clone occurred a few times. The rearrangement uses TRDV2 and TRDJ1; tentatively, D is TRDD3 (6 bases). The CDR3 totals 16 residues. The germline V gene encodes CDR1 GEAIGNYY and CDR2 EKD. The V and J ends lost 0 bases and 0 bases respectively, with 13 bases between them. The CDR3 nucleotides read TGTGCCTGTGACACCGTGGGGATGTTGTACACCGATAAACTCATCTTT. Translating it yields CACDTVGMLYTDKLIF.

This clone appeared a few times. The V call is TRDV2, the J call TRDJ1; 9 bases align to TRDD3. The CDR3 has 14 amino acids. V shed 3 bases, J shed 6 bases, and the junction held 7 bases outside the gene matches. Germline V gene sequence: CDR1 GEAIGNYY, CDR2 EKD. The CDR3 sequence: CACDPPLGDYKLIF. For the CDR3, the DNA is TGTGCCTGTGACCCCCCACTGGGGGACTATAAACTCATCTTT.

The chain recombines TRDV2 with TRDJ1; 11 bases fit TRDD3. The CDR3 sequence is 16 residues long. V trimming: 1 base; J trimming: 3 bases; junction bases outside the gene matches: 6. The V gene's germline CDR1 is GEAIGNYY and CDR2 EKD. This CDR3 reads CACDTLGDTVADKLIF. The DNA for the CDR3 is TGTGCCTGTGACACTCTGGGGGATACAGTTGCCGATAAACTCATCTTT.

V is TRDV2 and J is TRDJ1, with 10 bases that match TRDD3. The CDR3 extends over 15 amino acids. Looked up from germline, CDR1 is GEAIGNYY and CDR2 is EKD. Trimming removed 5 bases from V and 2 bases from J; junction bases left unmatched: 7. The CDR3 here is CACVGLLGDTDKLIF. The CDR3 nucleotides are TGTGCCTGTGTAGGGCTACTGGGGGATACCGATAAACTCATCTTT.

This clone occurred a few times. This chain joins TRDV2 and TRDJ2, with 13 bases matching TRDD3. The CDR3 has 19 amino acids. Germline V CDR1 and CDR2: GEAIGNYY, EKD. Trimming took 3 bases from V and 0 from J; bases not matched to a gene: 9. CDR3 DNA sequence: TGTGCCTGTGACCCATTACTGGGGGATACGGAGGCTTTGACAGCACAACTCTTCTTT. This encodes CACDPLLGDTEALTAQLFF.